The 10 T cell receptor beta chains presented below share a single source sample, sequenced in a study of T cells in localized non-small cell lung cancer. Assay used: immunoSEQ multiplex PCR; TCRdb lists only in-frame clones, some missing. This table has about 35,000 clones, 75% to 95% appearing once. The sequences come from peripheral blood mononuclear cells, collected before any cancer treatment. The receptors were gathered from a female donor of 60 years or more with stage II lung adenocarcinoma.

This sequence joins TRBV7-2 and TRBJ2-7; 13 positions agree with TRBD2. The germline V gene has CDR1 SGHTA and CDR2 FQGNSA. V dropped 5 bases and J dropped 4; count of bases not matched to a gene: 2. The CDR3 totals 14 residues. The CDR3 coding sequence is TGTGCCAGCAGCCGGACTAGCGGGGGATACGAGCAGTACTTC. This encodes CASSRTSGGYEQYF.

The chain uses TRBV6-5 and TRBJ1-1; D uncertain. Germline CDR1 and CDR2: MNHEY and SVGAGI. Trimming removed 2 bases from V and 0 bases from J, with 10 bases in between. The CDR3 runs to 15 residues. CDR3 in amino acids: CASSYEGLLNTEAFF. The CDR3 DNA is TGTGCCAGCAGTTACGAAGGCTTATTGAACACTGAAGCTTTCTTT.

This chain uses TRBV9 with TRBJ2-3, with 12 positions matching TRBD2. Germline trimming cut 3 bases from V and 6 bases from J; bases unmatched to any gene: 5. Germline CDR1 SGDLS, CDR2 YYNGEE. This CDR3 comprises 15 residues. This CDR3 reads CASSAGLAGGDTQYF. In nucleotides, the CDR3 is TGTGCCAGCAGCGCGGGACTAGCGGGCGGTGATACGCAGTATTTT.

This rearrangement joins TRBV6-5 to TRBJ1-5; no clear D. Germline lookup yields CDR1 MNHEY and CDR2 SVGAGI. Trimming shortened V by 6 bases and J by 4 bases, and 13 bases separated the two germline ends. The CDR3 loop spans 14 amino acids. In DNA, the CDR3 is TGTGCCAGCAGGAGGACCTACTCTAATCAGCCCCAGCATTTT. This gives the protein CASRRTYSNQPQHF.

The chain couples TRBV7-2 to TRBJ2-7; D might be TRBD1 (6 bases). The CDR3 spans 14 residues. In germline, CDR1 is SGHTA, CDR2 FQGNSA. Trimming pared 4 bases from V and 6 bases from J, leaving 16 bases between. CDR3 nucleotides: TGTGCCAGCAGCTCAGGCCACAGGGCCGGCGAGCAGTACTTC. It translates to CASSSGHRAGEQYF.

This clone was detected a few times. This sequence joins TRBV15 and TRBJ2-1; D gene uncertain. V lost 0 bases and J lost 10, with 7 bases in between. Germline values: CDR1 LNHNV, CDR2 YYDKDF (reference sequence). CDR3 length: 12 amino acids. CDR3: CATSRDHSEQFF. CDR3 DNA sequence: TGTGCCACCAGCAGAGATCACTCCGAGCAGTTCTTC.

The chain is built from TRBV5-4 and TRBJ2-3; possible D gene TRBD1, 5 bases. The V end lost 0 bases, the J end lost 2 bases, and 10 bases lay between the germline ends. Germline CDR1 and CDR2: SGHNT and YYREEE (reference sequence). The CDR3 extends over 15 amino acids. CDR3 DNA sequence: TGTGCCAGCAGCTTGGACAGGAAGCCCACAGATACGCAGTATTTT. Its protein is CASSLDRKPTDTQYF.

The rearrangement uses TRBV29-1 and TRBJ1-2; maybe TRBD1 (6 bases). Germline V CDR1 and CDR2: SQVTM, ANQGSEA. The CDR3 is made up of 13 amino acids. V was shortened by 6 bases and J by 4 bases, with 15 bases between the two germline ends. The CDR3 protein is CSVDSKAAYGYTF. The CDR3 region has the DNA TGCAGCGTGGACAGTAAGGCTGCCTATGGCTACACCTTC.

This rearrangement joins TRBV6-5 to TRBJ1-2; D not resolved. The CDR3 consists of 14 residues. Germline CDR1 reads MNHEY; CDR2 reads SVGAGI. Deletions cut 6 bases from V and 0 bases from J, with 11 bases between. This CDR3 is CASSQAGANYGYTF. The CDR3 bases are TGTGCCAGCAGCCAGGCGGGTGCTAACTATGGCTACACCTTC.

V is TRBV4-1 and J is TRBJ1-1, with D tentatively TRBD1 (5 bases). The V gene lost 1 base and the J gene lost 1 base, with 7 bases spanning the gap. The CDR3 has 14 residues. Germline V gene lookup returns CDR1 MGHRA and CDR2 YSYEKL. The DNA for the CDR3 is TGCGCCAGCAGCCAAGGGCAGGGGAACACTGAAGCTTTCTTT. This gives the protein CASSQGQGNTEAFF.